A single sample is the source of the 25 T cell receptor beta chains below, sequenced in a study of CD4 T cells in relation to SARS-CoV-2 and coronaviruses. Produced via immunoSEQ multiplex PCR; TCRdb's table is partial and in-frame only. Of some 40,000 clones listed, under 85% were seen once; the top ten hold about a fifth. These TCRs' antigens remain unknown. The specimen was memory CD4+ T cells from PBMCs, cultured in vitro. The origin of the receptors is an adult with COVID-19.

This clone was seen a few times. V and J are TRBV24-1 and TRBJ1-2, with D unresolved. V was clipped by 3 bases and J by 4 bases, with 11 bases between them. CDR1 and CDR2 from the germline V gene are KGHDR and SFDVKD. The CDR3 has 14 amino acids. CDR3: CATSDTTLAYGYTF. For the CDR3, the DNA is TGTGCCACCAGTGATACTACACTGGCCTATGGCTACACCTTC.

Written as DNA, the CDR3 is TGTGCCAGCAGCCGGGGGACCAGAGGTGGCGATGAGCAGTTCTTC. As protein: CASSRGTRGGDEQFF. The chain carries TRBV6-5 and TRBJ2-1; D may be TRBD2 (6 bases). The CDR3 spans 15 residues. The germline V gene encodes CDR1 MNHEY and CDR2 SVGAGI. V gave up 6 bases and J gave up 8 bases, with 20 bases separating them.

This clone came up a few times. This chain links TRBV4-1 with TRBJ2-3; the match to TRBD2 covers 7 bases. Germline assignment: CDR1 MGHRA and CDR2 YSYEKL. The CDR3 length is 15 residues. Unmatched junction bases numbered 3, after V lost 3 bases and J lost 0 bases. The CDR3 loop reads CASSHDSGSTDTQYF. The CDR3 nucleotides read TGCGCCAGCAGCCACGATAGCGGGAGCACAGATACGCAGTATTTT.

This clone was found once. This chain joins TRBV5-4 and TRBJ2-3; 7 positions match TRBD1. Germline-derived CDR1 and CDR2 are SGHNT and YYREEE (reference sequence). V dropped 5 bases and J dropped 11; count of bases not matched to a gene: 17. This CDR3 spans 15 amino acids. The CDR3 loop reads CASRPGQDGRPKQYF. Written as DNA, the CDR3 is TGTGCCAGCAGACCCGGACAGGACGGTCGGCCTAAGCAGTATTTT.

The V gene is TRBV5-1, the J gene TRBJ2-1; tentatively, D is TRBD2 (6 bases). Trimming removed 5 bases at V and 3 bases at J, with 9 bases between. The CDR3 is 13 amino acids. The V gene's germline CDR1 is SGHRS and CDR2 YFSETQ. The CDR3 reads CASRAGLYNEQFF. The CDR3, as DNA: TGCGCCAGCAGGGCGGGACTCTACAATGAGCAGTTCTTC.

CDR3 bases: TGTGCCAGCAGGGGACAGGGGGGCCCCTACGAGCAGTACTTC. This codes for CASRGQGGPYEQYF. This sequence joins TRBV6-6 and TRBJ2-7; 11 positions agree with TRBD1. Germline CDR1 and CDR2: MNHNY and SVGAGI (reference sequence). The V and J ends lost 6 bases and 2 bases, in that order; junction bases with no gene match: 3. The CDR3 loop spans 14 amino acids.

This rearrangement joins TRBV2 to TRBJ2-7; D is ambiguous. Germline V gene data show CDR1 as SNHLY and CDR2 as FYNNEI. This CDR3 has 13 amino acids. V was cut by 8 bases and J by 0 bases, with 11 bases left in between. CDR3 in DNA: TGTGCCAGCCGGACCATAAACTCCTACGAGCAGTACTTC. Translation: CASRTINSYEQYF.

The J gene is TRBJ2-7, the V gene TRBV7-2, with 7 bases fitting TRBD1. The V and J ends lost 5 bases and 3 bases, in that order; junction bases with no gene match: 10. The CDR3 has 15 residues. Germline V CDR1 and CDR2: SGHTA, FQGNSA. CDR3 sequence: CASSPRTGVFYEQYF. The DNA of the CDR3 is TGTGCCAGCAGCCCGCGGACAGGAGTCTTCTACGAGCAGTACTTC.

The chain carries TRBV12-2 and TRBJ1-5; the DNA was not used to check the table's D call, TRBD1. TRBV12-2 is designated a pseudogene. CDR3 length: 16 amino acids. DNA of the CDR3: TGTGCAAGTCGCGGATCCAGGGGGTTAATCGGTCAGCCCCAGCATTTT. Translating gives CASRGSRGLIGQPQHF.

The chain has TRBV6-2 or TRBV6-3 and TRBJ2-7; D is undetermined. V lost 2 bases, J lost 0 bases, and 5 bases lay in between. CDR1 and CDR2 from the germline V gene are MNHEY and SVGEGT. This CDR3 is built from 13 residues. In nucleotides, the CDR3 is TGTGCCAGCAGTTACGGGGACTCCTACGAGCAGTACTTC. Protein product: CASSYGDSYEQYF.

The CDR3 sequence is CASSLGRDSKYSTDTQYF. The CDR3 bases are TGTGCCAGCAGTTTAGGCCGAGACTCAAAATATAGCACAGATACGCAGTATTTT. The V gene is TRBV28, the J gene TRBJ2-3; D is unresolved. Germline V gene sequence: CDR1 MDHEN, CDR2 SYDVKM. V lost 2 bases to trimming and J lost 0 bases, with 18 bases between them. This CDR3 has 18 residues.

The chain uses TRBV2 and TRBJ2-7, with 11 bases matching TRBD2. The germline V gene has CDR1 SNHLY and CDR2 FYNNEI. V lost 6 bases, J lost 1 base, and 5 bases stayed unmatched. This CDR3 comprises 15 residues. Here the CDR3 DNA reads TGTGCCAGCAGCGATAGCGGGAGGGGTTCCTACGAGCAGTACTTC. Translating it yields CASSDSGRGSYEQYF.

This chain uses TRBV12-3 or TRBV12-4 with TRBJ2-7, with 7 bases lining up with TRBD1. The CDR3 has 13 residues. Unmatched junction bases numbered 10, after V lost 7 bases and J lost 7 bases. The CDR3 bases are TGTGCCAGCACTAAAGACAGGGTTAGGGAGCAGTACTTC. It codes for CASTKDRVREQYF.

The gene calls are TRBV19 and TRBJ1-4; 9 nucleotides align to TRBD1. Trimming took 5 bases from V and 1 from J; bases not matched to a gene: 5. Germline V gives CDR1 LNHDA, CDR2 SQIVND (reference sequence). The CDR3 loop spans 16 amino acids. The CDR3 loop is CASSGGQGKTNEKLFF. CDR3 bases: TGTGCCAGTAGTGGAGGACAGGGGAAAACTAATGAAAAACTGTTTTTT.

In its sample, this clone was seen a few times. The chain recombines TRBV29-1 with TRBJ2-1; 8 bases are a match to TRBD1. The V gene's germline CDR1 is SQVTM and CDR2 ANQGSEA. Unmatched junction bases numbered 7, after V lost 6 bases and J lost 3 bases. This CDR3 is 14 amino acids long. CDR3 region: CSVSAQGDYNEQFF. CDR3 bases: TGCAGCGTCTCGGCACAGGGGGACTACAATGAGCAGTTCTTC.

This rearrangement joins TRBV29-1 to TRBJ2-7; D is unclear. The CDR3 covers 10 residues. CDR1 and CDR2 (germline): SQVTM, ANQGSEA. The V and J ends lost 4 bases and 5 bases respectively, with 6 bases between them. CDR3 nucleotides: TGCAGCGTTGGTCAGAACGAGCAGTACTTC. It encodes CSVGQNEQYF.

This chain links TRBV5-1 with TRBJ2-1; 9 nucleotides line up with TRBD1. CDR1 and CDR2 (germline): SGHRS, YFSETQ. V trimming: 0 bases; J trimming: 3 bases; junction bases outside the gene matches: 10. The CDR3 contains 18 residues. The CDR3 loop is CASSLDPLGQGNYNEQFF. CDR3 coding DNA: TGCGCCAGCAGCTTGGACCCCCTTGGACAGGGGAACTACAATGAGCAGTTCTTC. Based on the CDR3 plus reference TRBV5-1 and TRBJ2-1, the full variable domain is KAGVTQTPRYLIKTRGQQVTLSCSPISGHRSVSWYQQTPGQGLQFLFEYFSETQRNKGNFPGRFSGRQFSNSRSEMNVSTLELGDSALYLCASSLDPLGQGNYNEQFFGPGTRLTVL.

The rearrangement joins TRBV11-1 to TRBJ2-2; D gene ambiguous. Trimming pared 1 base from V and 2 bases from J, leaving 11 bases between. Germline assignment: CDR1 SGHAT and CDR2 FQDESV (reference sequence). This CDR3 spans 16 amino acids. Here the CDR3 reads CASSLVEWANTGELFF. The CDR3, as DNA: TGTGCCAGCAGCTTAGTTGAGTGGGCTAACACCGGGGAGCTGTTTTTT.

In regard to this clone: The same CDR3 is also encoded by other DNA sequences in this sample. The CDR3 reads CSYGGGTDTQYF. The CDR3 bases are TGCAGCTATGGCGGAGGCACAGATACGCAGTATTTT. The genes are TRBV29-1 and TRBJ2-3, with no clear D. The CDR3 length is 12 residues. The V gene lost 8 bases and the J gene lost 1 base, with 10 bases spanning the gap. Germline V gene lookup returns CDR1 SQVTM and CDR2 ANQGSEA.

The chain employs TRBV7-2 and TRBJ2-5, with 7 bases that match TRBD2. Unmatched junction bases numbered 8, after V lost 2 bases and J lost 2 bases. This CDR3 is 16 amino acids long. Germline lookup yields CDR1 SGHTA and CDR2 FQGNSA. CDR3 nucleotides: TGTGCCAGCAGCTTATGGTCTAGCGGACCGCAAGAGACCCAGTACTTC. Translation: CASSLWSSGPQETQYF.

This clone was counted between two and nine times. The chain couples TRBV28 to TRBJ1-6; possibly TRBD1 for D (5 bases). Trimming removed 3 bases at V and 5 bases at J, with 11 bases between. Germline values: CDR1 MDHEN, CDR2 SYDVKM. The CDR3 spans 15 residues. The CDR3 nucleotides are TGTGCCAGCAGTTTTCAGGGAATTAATAATTCACCCCTCCACTTT. Translation: CASSFQGINNSPLHF. The full variable domain, completed using reference TRBV28 and TRBJ1-6, is DVKVTQSSRYLVKRTGEKVFLECVQDMDHENMFWYRQDPGLGLRLIYFSYDVKMKEKGDIPEGYSVSREKKERFSLILESASTNQTSMYLCASSFQGINNSPLHFGNGTRLTVT.

Only a few counts were recorded for this clone. The chain employs TRBV29-1 and TRBJ2-7, with D perhaps TRBD2 (6 bases). The CDR3 runs 15 residues. Germline V gives CDR1 SQVTM, CDR2 ANQGSEA. V lost 4 bases and J 1 base, leaving 17 bases between the germline ends. DNA of the CDR3: TGCAGCGTTGGTCGGGGGAGGCGCCCTTCCTACGAGCAGTACTTC. Residues: CSVGRGRRPSYEQYF.

The chain joins TRBV5-1 to TRBJ2-5, with 7 bases fitting TRBD1. This CDR3 region has 15 residues. V gave up 7 bases and J gave up 5 bases; unmatched junction bases: 14. Germline-derived CDR1 and CDR2 are SGHRS and YFSETQ. CDR3 loop: CASGILGQAKETQYF. CDR3 DNA: TGCGCCAGCGGAATCCTAGGACAGGCAAAGGAGACCCAGTACTTC. The full variable domain, its missing parts supplied by reference TRBV5-1 and TRBJ2-5, is KAGVTQTPRYLIKTRGQQVTLSCSPISGHRSVSWYQQTPGQGLQFLFEYFSETQRNKGNFPGRFSGRQFSNSRSEMNVSTLELGDSALYLCASGILGQAKETQYFGPGTRLLVL.

V and J are TRBV5-1 and TRBJ1-6; 7 bases are shared with TRBD1. V dropped 1 base and J dropped 8; count of bases not matched to a gene: 6. The V gene's germline CDR1 is SGHRS and CDR2 YFSETQ. The CDR3 runs 15 residues. DNA for the CDR3: TGCGCCAGCAGCTTGCGACAGGGTATTCATTCACCCCTCCACTTT. Translation: CASSLRQGIHSPLHF.

This rearrangement joins TRBV9 to TRBJ1-6, with 8 bases aligning to TRBD1. This CDR3 region has 15 residues. J gave up 6 bases and V 3 bases, and 5 bases lay outside the gene matches. Germline lookup yields CDR1 SGDLS and CDR2 YYNGEE. The CDR3 DNA sequence: TGTGCCAGCAGCGAACGACAGGGGTTTAATTCACCCCTCCACTTT. Protein: CASSERQGFNSPLHF.